Below, 10 T cell receptor beta chains from the same sample are listed, as sequenced in a study of PD-L1 blockade in urothelial cancer. The time point here: peripheral blood 6 weeks after treatment start. Clones were read by immunoSEQ multiplex PCR, and TCRdb kept only the in-frame ones, dropping some. The data hold about 41,000 clones, with approximately 81% observed a single time. The sequenced sample was PBMCs, obtained around atezolizumab (anti-PD-L1) treatment. The receptors stem from a man between 65 and 80 years old with urothelial cancer.

The chain employs TRBV5-1 and TRBJ2-3, with 7 nucleotides matching TRBD1. This CDR3 is built from 15 residues. Germline CDR1 SGHRS, CDR2 YFSETQ. The ends lost 2 bases at V and 1 base at J; junction bases unmatched: 4. The CDR3, as DNA: TGCGCCAGCAGCTTTCGGGACAGCCGCACAGATACGCAGTATTTT. Translating gives CASSFRDSRTDTQYF.

This clone was detected only a few times. V is TRBV5-1 and J is TRBJ1-5; D gene uncertain. The V and J ends lost 4 bases and 5 bases respectively, with 10 bases between them. The length of the CDR3 is 13 residues. CDR1 is SGHRS, CDR2 YFSETQ, per germline. In nucleotides, the CDR3 is TGCGCCAGCAGCCTCGAGGGTTATCAGCCCCAGCATTTT. The encoded protein is CASSLEGYQPQHF.

The chain links TRBV18 to TRBJ2-2, with TRBD1 matching over 9 bases. Germline values: CDR1 KGHSH, CDR2 LQKENI. The V segment lost 3 bases and the J segment 6 bases; nucleotides outside the gene matches: 8. CDR3 size: 16 residues. The CDR3 here is CASSPGQGGSAGELFF. The DNA of the CDR3 is TGTGCCAGCTCACCGGGACAGGGAGGAAGCGCCGGGGAGCTGTTTTTT.

The chain carries TRBV19 and TRBJ2-3; 7 nucleotides align to TRBD2. The length of the CDR3 is 16 residues. Unmatched junction bases numbered 12, after V lost 9 bases and J lost 0 bases. CDR1 LNHDA and CDR2 SQIVND come from the germline V gene (reference sequence). The CDR3 DNA follows: TGTGCCAGCTCACTAGCGCCCTACCCTAGCACAGATACGCAGTATTTT. Its protein product is CASSLAPYPSTDTQYF. The full variable domain, rest sourced from reference TRBV19 and TRBJ2-3, is DGGITQSPKYLFRKEGQNVTLSCEQNLNHDAMYWYRQDPGQGLRLIYYSQIVNDFQKGDIAEGYSVSREKKESFPLTVTSAQKNPTAFYLCASSLAPYPSTDTQYFGPGTRLTVL.

The gene calls are TRBV15 and TRBJ2-1; 8 bases line up with TRBD2. This CDR3 spans 15 amino acids. The V and J ends lost 1 base and 15 bases, in that order; junction bases with no gene match: 14. Germline V gene sequence: CDR1 LNHNV, CDR2 YYDKDF (reference sequence). The CDR3 nucleotides are TGTGCCACCAGCAGAGTAGTCGGGAGGGCCGGTTCGGCGTTCTTC. Translated, it gives CATSRVVGRAGSAFF.

The rearrangement links TRBV13 to TRBJ1-1; 9 nucleotides align to TRBD1. Trimming cost V 5 bases and J 0 bases; bases outside gene matches: 7. This CDR3 comprises 16 residues. Germline assignment: CDR1 PRHDT and CDR2 FYEKMQ (reference sequence). CDR3 amino acids: CASSTRTGAMNTEAFF. In DNA form, the CDR3 reads TGTGCCAGCAGCACCCGGACAGGGGCGATGAACACTGAAGCTTTCTTT.

V usage is TRBV6-5 and J usage is TRBJ1-5, with 9 bases matching TRBD1. There are 14 residues in the CDR3. Germline CDR1 MNHEY, CDR2 SVGAGI. V was clipped by 5 bases and J by 3 bases; unmatched bases: 2. Here the CDR3 DNA reads TGTGCCAGCAGTCGGGACAGGGTCAATCAGCCCCAGCATTTT. Encoded protein: CASSRDRVNQPQHF.

The gene calls are TRBV6-1 and TRBJ2-5, with D perhaps TRBD1 (5 bases). Trimming removed 8 bases at V and 3 bases at J, with 13 bases between. Per germline, CDR1 MNHNS and CDR2 SASEGT. The CDR3 extends over 13 amino acids. CDR3 protein: CASGRDRKETQYF. CDR3 nucleotides: TGTGCCAGCGGGCGAGACAGAAAAGAGACCCAGTACTTC.

The chain carries TRBV18 and TRBJ1-2; tentative D call: TRBD1 (6 bases). The ends were cut back, 1 base at V and 8 bases at J, with 11 bases in the middle. The CDR3 is made up of 13 amino acids. The germline CDR1 and CDR2 sequences are KGHSH and LQKENI. The CDR3 sequence: CASSPQGEGGYTF. The CDR3 DNA follows: TGTGCCAGCTCACCACAGGGGGAAGGCGGCTACACCTTC.

The count of this clone is one. The chain is built from TRBV6-1 and TRBJ2-7; no firm D call. Trimming cost V 3 bases and J 3 bases, with 9 bases left between them. This CDR3 is 13 amino acids long. The germline CDR1 and CDR2 sequences are MNHNS and SASEGT. Written as DNA, the CDR3 is TGTGCCAGCAGTGAGGGCATATACTACGAGCAGTACTTC. Encoded protein: CASSEGIYYEQYF.